Listed below are T cell receptor beta chains from one sample, sequenced in a study of shared clonotypes between healthy human individuals. Assay used: immunoSEQ multiplex PCR; TCRdb lists only in-frame clones, some missing. Among 2 million to 3 million clones listed, 93% were seen once. Sequencing input: naive CD4+ T cells from PBMCs. The receptor set was obtained from a man aged 18 to 29 in good health. Some clones in this sample may be carry-over from other donors' samples. The CDR3 runs from the conserved cysteine through the conserved F or W. The D gene is left open where the match is weak. Size tells how often a clone was seen (once, few, many) or the class of an expanded clone, and some rows leave it out.

j_gene,d_gene,v_gene,abundance,CDR3nt,CDR3aa
TRBJ2-7,NA,TRBV4-2,NA,TGTGCCAGCAGCCAAGATCCAACAGTTCCATGGGGGATCTCCTACGAGCAGTACTTC,CASSQDPTVPWGISYEQYF
TRBJ1-4,NA,TRBV5-1,NA,TGCGCCAGCAGCTTCAGCACGGCCGGTGGTGAAAAACTGTTTTTT,CASSFSTAGGEKLFF
TRBJ2-3,TRBD2,TRBV4-1,NA,TGCGCCAGCAGGCTTACTAGCGGGAGGCGTGTAGTTACAGATACGCAGTATTTT,CASRLTSGRRVVTDTQYF
TRBJ2-3,NA,TRBV28,NA,TGTGCCAGCAGTTTATATCAGGGCCGCACAGATACGCAGTATTTT,CASSLYQGRTDTQYF
TRBJ2-7,NA,TRBV28,once,TGTGCCAGCAGTTTACCTCACCCCAAGCAGGAGTGGCCCTACGAGCAGTACTTC,CASSLPHPKQEWPYEQYF
TRBJ1-2,NA,TRBV4-3,NA,TGCGCCAGCAGCCAAGGATTACAGGGAGGGTCAGCTAACTATGGCTACACCTTC,CASSQGLQGGSANYGYTF
TRBJ2-7,TRBD1,TRBV19,NA,TGTGCCAGTAGTCCGGGACAGGGGTTGGTCGAGCAGTACTTC,CASSPGQGLVEQYF
TRBJ2-5,NA,TRBV5-1,NA,TGCGCCAGCAGCTTGGTGACGGGACTTGAAGAGACCCAGTACTTC,CASSLVTGLEETQYF
TRBJ2-3,NA,TRBV5-1,NA,TGCGCCAGCAGCTTGGTCGGGTCGGAGGGCACAGATACGCAGTATTTT,CASSLVGSEGTDTQYF
TRBJ1-3,TRBD1,TRBV9,NA,TGTGCCAGCAATAACAGGGGAAGCTCTGGAAACACCATATATTTT,CASNNRGSSGNTIYF
TRBJ1-2,NA,TRBV6-1,NA,TGTGCCAGCAGTGAAGCATCCCGGAACTATGGCTACACCTTC,CASSEASRNYGYTF
TRBJ2-7,NA,TRBV5-1,once,TGCGCCAGCAGTAGAGCTGAGGGGGCCTACGAGCAGTACTTC,CASSRAEGAYEQYF
TRBJ1-3,TRBD1,TRBV9,NA,TGTGCCAGCAGCGTAAAACCCCGGGGACAGGGAGGAGACACCATATATTTT,CASSVKPRGQGGDTIYF
TRBJ1-2,NA,TRBV5-1,NA,TGCGCCAGCAGCTCGGGACGGCTATATGGCTACACCTTC,CASSSGRLYGYTF
TRBJ2-7,NA,TRBV15,NA,TGTGCCACCAGCCCCCGAACAGGGTCCTACGAGCAGTACTTC,CATSPRTGSYEQYF
TRBJ2-1,TRBD2,TRBV11-3,NA,TGTGCCAGCAGGAGTGGCGGGAGTTCGGGCAATGAGCAGTTCTTC,CASRSGGSSGNEQFF
TRBJ2-5,NA,TRBV25-1,NA,TGTGCCAGCAGTGATGGGCCGGGGGGCGGAAAGGGGGAGACCCAGTACTTC,CASSDGPGGGKGETQYF
TRBJ1-4,NA,TRBV28,NA,TGTGCCAGCAGTTTCTCTCGGAGAGGGCTGTTTTTT,CASSFSRRGLFF
TRBJ2-6,NA,TRBV5-1,NA,TGCGCCAGCGGCAAAACAACACTCTCTGGGGCCAACGTCCTGACTTTC,CASGKTTLSGANVLTF
TRBJ1-4,NA,TRBV6-5,NA,TGTGCCACCCAACCAGGATTAGGGGAAGATGAAAAACTGTTTTTT,CATQPGLGEDEKLFF
TRBJ2-3,TRBD1,TRBV7-9,NA,TGTGCCAGCAGCTTAGGTTCAGGGGGCGCTTCAGATACGCAGTATTTT,CASSLGSGGASDTQYF
TRBJ2-7,NA,TRBV29-1,NA,TGCAGCGTCGGGCAGTTACTCGCGACAGCCTACGAGCAGTACTTC,CSVGQLLATAYEQYF
TRBJ2-2,NA,TRBV29-1,NA,TGCAGCGTTGAATCCCCCGGGGAGCTGTTTTTT,CSVESPGELFF
TRBJ2-2,NA,TRBV7-3,NA,TGTGCCAGCAGCTATCTAGCAGGATTTGGCACCGGGGAGCTGTTTTTT,CASSYLAGFGTGELFF
TRBJ1-3,NA,TRBV5-1,once,TGCGCCAGCAGCTTTGAGGGAGCTGGAAACACCATATATTTT,CASSFEGAGNTIYF
TRBJ1-4,NA,TRBV5-1,NA,TGCGCCAGCAGCTTGGACAGTCCTAATGAAAAACTGTTTTTT,CASSLDSPNEKLFF
TRBJ2-7,NA,TRBV5-5,NA,TGTGCCAGCACTCTCTTTGTAGGGAGCCCGTACGAGCAGTACTTC,CASTLFVGSPYEQYF
TRBJ1-1,NA,TRBV6-1,few,TGTGCCAGCACAGGGGTTCCAGGGGTGGTTGGTGAAGCTTTCTTT,CASTGVPGVVGEAFF
TRBJ1-1,NA,TRBV28,NA,TGTGCCAGCAGTTTGGTAGGCAGGGTTTTCGTGGAAGCTTTCTTT,CASSLVGRVFVEAFF
TRBJ2-2,NA,TRBV18,NA,TGTGCCAGCTCACCACTGACAGGTGGTAACACCGGGGAGCTGTTTTTT,CASSPLTGGNTGELFF
TRBJ2-7,NA,TRBV7-8,NA,TGTGCCAGCAGCCTCCTTTGGTCCCCTCAGAGTCACGAGCAGTACTTC,CASSLLWSPQSHEQYF
TRBJ1-5,TRBD1,TRBV5-6,NA,TGTGCCAGCAGCTTGGGGACAGGGATAGGCAATCAGCCCCAGCATTTT,CASSLGTGIGNQPQHF
TRBJ2-5,TRBD2,TRBV7-2,NA,TGTGCCAGCAGCTTAGCGGGACTAATACAAGAGACCCAGTACTTC,CASSLAGLIQETQYF
TRBJ2-5,TRBD2,TRBV6-1,NA,TGTGCCAGCCGACTAGCGGGAGGTGGAGAGACCCAGTACTTC,CASRLAGGGETQYF
TRBJ2-3,TRBD2,TRBV4-1,NA,TGCGCCAGCAGCCAAGAAAAGGAGGGAACTAGCGCACCCAATAGAATTACGCAGTATTTT,CASSQEKEGTSAPNRITQYF
TRBJ1-1,NA,TRBV4-1,few,TGCGCCAGCAGCCAGCTGGGGAGGGCGTCTGAAGCTTTCTTT,CASSQLGRASEAFF
TRBJ2-7,TRBD1,TRBV19,NA,TGTGCCAGTAGTCCGGGACAGGGGGTTCGGATCCTAGTCTACGAGCAGTACTTC,CASSPGQGVRILVYEQYF
TRBJ2-7,TRBD2,TRBV29-1,NA,TGCAGCGTTGAGGCGGGAGGGGGCTCCGAGCAGTACTTC,CSVEAGGGSEQYF
TRBJ1-5,NA,TRBV29-1,NA,TGCAGCGTCAGGGACCGCGGGAGCAATCAGCCCCAGCATTTT,CSVRDRGSNQPQHF
TRBJ1-3,NA,TRBV30,NA,TGTGCCTGGAGTGTAACCGGAAACACCATATATTTT,CAWSVTGNTIYF
TRBJ1-4,TRBD1,TRBV5-1,NA,TGCGCCAGCAGCCGCGATAGGACAGGGGCTAATGAAAAACTGTTTTTT,CASSRDRTGANEKLFF
TRBJ1-4,NA,TRBV9,NA,TGTGCCAGCAGCACGCTTAGTCTCGCTAATGAAAAACTGTTTTTT,CASSTLSLANEKLFF
TRBJ1-1,NA,TRBV2,NA,TGTGCCAGCAGTGAACAGGGCGGGTACACTGAAGCTTTCTTT,CASSEQGGYTEAFF
TRBJ2-1,TRBD2,TRBV7-3,NA,TGTGCCAGCAGCCCTTTTCGTGCGGGAGTTGACAATGAGCAGTTCTTC,CASSPFRAGVDNEQFF
TRBJ2-7,TRBD2,TRBV4-1,NA,TGCGCCAGCAGCCAAGGCCAGCGGGAGACCTACGAGCAGTACTTC,CASSQGQRETYEQYF
TRBJ1-1,TRBD1,TRBV28,NA,TGTGCCAGCAGCTACAGGGGGGGGGACACTGAAGCTTTCTTT,CASSYRGGDTEAFF
TRBJ2-1,NA,TRBV5-4,NA,TGTGCCAGCAGCCCCGACGGCTGGCGGCCCCTTGAGCAGTTCTTC,CASSPDGWRPLEQFF
TRBJ2-3,NA,TRBV5-1,NA,TGCGCCAGCAGCTCCAGAATCCCAGTGGATACGCAGTATTTT,CASSSRIPVDTQYF
TRBJ2-6,NA,TRBV18,NA,TGTGCCAGCTCACCGGGGAGCTCTGGGGCCAACGTCCTGACTTTC,CASSPGSSGANVLTF
TRBJ1-2,TRBD1,TRBV29-1,NA,TGCAGCGTTGAGGACAGGGGGCGTCGGTATGGCTACACCTTC,CSVEDRGRRYGYTF
TRBJ1-3,NA,TRBV4-2,NA,TGTGCCAGCAGCCAAGTGATGGGTGTTTTCTCTGGAAACACCATATATTTT,CASSQVMGVFSGNTIYF
TRBJ2-7,NA,TRBV18,NA,TGTGCCAGCTCGACCCAGAGATACGAGCAGTACTTC,CASSTQRYEQYF
TRBJ2-2,NA,TRBV9,NA,TGTGCCAGCAGCGTAGATTGGGCTCCCGGGGAGCTGTTTTTT,CASSVDWAPGELFF